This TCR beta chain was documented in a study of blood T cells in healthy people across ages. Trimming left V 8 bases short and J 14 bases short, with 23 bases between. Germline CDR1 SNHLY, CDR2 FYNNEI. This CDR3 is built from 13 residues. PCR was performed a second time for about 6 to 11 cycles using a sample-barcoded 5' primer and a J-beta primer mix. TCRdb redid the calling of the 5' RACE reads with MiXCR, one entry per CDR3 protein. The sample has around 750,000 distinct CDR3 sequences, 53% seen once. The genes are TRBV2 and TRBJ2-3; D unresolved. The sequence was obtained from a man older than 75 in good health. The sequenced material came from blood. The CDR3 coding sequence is TGTGCCAGCGTCGCGCAGGAGAGCAGATACGCGTATTTT. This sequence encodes CASVAQESRYAYF.